The clone carrying this TCR beta chain showed up just a few times. What it binds is unknown. This sample was included in a study of T cells in localized non-small cell lung cancer. In each case, adjacent lung free of atypia was taken at least 2 cm from the tumor margin. Generated by immunoSEQ multiplex PCR, the TCRdb table keeps only in-frame clones and is missing some. Among around 2,500 clones, roughly 40% were seen once, and the ten largest hold around 8%. Study results and caveats: Exceeding tumor, uninvolved adjacent lung had the highest T cell clonality. When the top 100 tumor clones were examined, a median approximately 54 of them also appeared in the adjacent lung, which was paired and uninvolved. Longer overall survival associated with higher blood T cell density; shorter survival with higher adjacent-lung clonality.

V trimming: 0 bases; J trimming: 3 bases; junction bases outside the gene matches: 4. CDR1 is SGHNT and CDR2 is YENEEA in the germline V gene. CDR3 length equals 15 residues. The sequence came from a man aged 40 to 69 with stage II lung adenocarcinoma. This specimen was normal lung tissue next to the tumor, taken before any cancer treatment. The gene calls are TRBV11-3 and TRBJ2-5; 7 nucleotides match TRBD2. CDR3 sequence (DNA): TGTGCCAGCAGCTTAGAATGGCGGGGGAAAGAGACCCAGTACTTC. Translation: CASSLEWRGKETQYF.